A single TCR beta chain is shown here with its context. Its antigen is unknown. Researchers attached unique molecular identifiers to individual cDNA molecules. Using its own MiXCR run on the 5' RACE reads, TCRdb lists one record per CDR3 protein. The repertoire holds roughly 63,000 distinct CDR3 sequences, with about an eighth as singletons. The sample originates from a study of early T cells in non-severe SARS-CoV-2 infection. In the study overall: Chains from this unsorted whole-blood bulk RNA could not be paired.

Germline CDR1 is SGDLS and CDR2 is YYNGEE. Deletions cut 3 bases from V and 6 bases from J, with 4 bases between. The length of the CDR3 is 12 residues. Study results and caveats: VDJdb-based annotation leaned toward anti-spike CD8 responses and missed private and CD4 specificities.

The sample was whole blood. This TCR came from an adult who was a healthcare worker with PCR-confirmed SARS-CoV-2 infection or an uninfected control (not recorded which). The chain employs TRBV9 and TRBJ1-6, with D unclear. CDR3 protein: CASSATNSPLHF. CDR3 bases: TGTGCCAGCAGCGCCACTAATTCACCCCTCCACTTT.